This T cell receptor beta chain was recorded in a study of blood T cell repertoires in COVID-19. Study at large: Samples taken during acute and convalescent COVID-19 were collected in the United States, Italy and Spain.

The germline CDR1 and CDR2 sequences are MNHEY and SVGEGT. Deletions cut 0 bases from V and 8 bases from J, with 10 bases between. This CDR3 region has 13 residues. TCRdb's copy holds only in-frame clones and misses some; the assay was immunoSEQ multiplex PCR. This sample has about 220,000 clones; 82% occur once, and the top ten carry approximately 5.2%. The sample was peripheral blood. The source is a woman between 70 and 85 years old with COVID-19, enrolled during active disease. V usage is TRBV6-2 or TRBV6-3 and J usage is TRBJ1-1, with D maybe TRBD1 (6 bases). For the CDR3, the DNA is TGTGCCAGCAGTTACTCCGGGACACCGGAAGCTTTCTTT. Translation: CASSYSGTPEAFF.